The clone carrying this T cell receptor (beta chain) was recorded at least ten times. What it recognizes is unknown. It was unfractionated whole blood from which total RNA was extracted. Authors' data handling: Across samples, TCR counts had a median of about 100,000 and ranged from about 20,000 to 690,600. MiXCR was run by TCRdb on the 5' RACE reads, yielding one entry per CDR3 protein. These V and J calls derive from TCRdb rather than the authors' analysis. The data hold about 140,000 distinct CDR3 sequences, with roughly 4% observed a single time. This record belongs to a study of human T cells and chemical hapten exposure. Looking at the study overall: Among samples, TCR yields varied mainly because of small differences in pooled library volume.

The study's findings and limits: Sensitizing with DPC caused no change in TCRs above 1 in 1000 frequency.

The sequence came from a female donor in good health.

The CDR3 region has the DNA TGTGCCAGCGCGAAATGGGGGTCTGGGGCCAACGTCCTGACTTTC. Translated, it gives CASAKWGSGANVLTF. The chain links TRBV27 to TRBJ2-6; D may correspond to TRBD1 or TRBD2 (5 bases each). Germline CDR1 is MNHEY and CDR2 is SMNVEV (reference sequence). Trimming shortened V by 8 bases and J by 1 base, and 12 bases separated the two germline ends. This CDR3 contains 15 residues.